What follows are 18 T cell receptor beta chains derived from one specimen sequenced in a study of cytomegalovirus exposure and HLA in healthy donors (dated by TCRdb to the late 2010s). The library was made by the immunoSEQ multiplex PCR assay. A mixture of 60 forward primers for TCR Vbeta segments and 13 reverse primers for TCR Jbeta segments was used in the multiplex PCR. TCRdb took over this immuneACCESS table, retaining in-frame rearrangements with V and J assigned. Such tables are incomplete; in checked studies, under half of the missing clones stem from an unresolved V gene, and the remainder is unexplained. Within this sample are approximately 170,000 clones, with 65% to 80% of them counted one time only. More than 4% of the sample comes from the top ten. The sequencing input was PBMCs. These receptors came from a man aged 25-45 years in good health and CMV-seropositive.

The V call is TRBV27, the J call TRBJ2-2; 7 positions match TRBD1. The CDR3 is made up of 15 amino acids. The germline V gene encodes CDR1 MNHEY and CDR2 SMNVEV (reference sequence). J lost 4 bases, V lost 7 bases, and 9 bases had no gene match. The DNA of the CDR3 is TGTGCCAGCACCCCTGGACAGGAACTCACCGGGGAGCTGTTTTTT. Translation: CASTPGQELTGELFF.

The chain combines TRBV19 with TRBJ2-7; 9 positions match TRBD1. The CDR3 loop spans 16 amino acids. Germline trimming cut 1 base from V and 1 base from J; bases unmatched to any gene: 5. Germline CDR1 reads LNHDA; CDR2 reads SQIVND (reference sequence). CDR3 protein: CASSIGGTGYSYEQYF. CDR3 in DNA: TGTGCCAGTAGTATAGGGGGGACAGGGTATTCCTACGAGCAGTACTTC.

The genes are TRBV7-9 and TRBJ1-2; maybe TRBD1 (6 bases). Germline values: CDR1 SEHNR, CDR2 FQNEAQ (reference sequence). The V end was cut by 1 base, the J end by 4 bases, with 16 bases between. The CDR3 contains 16 residues. For the CDR3, the DNA is TGTGCCAGCAGCTTAGGGGTGGAAGGGGGACCCTATGGCTACACCTTC. This gives the protein CASSLGVEGGPYGYTF.

The V and J genes are TRBV2 and TRBJ1-5, with D tentatively TRBD1 (5 bases). This CDR3 has 16 amino acids. Trimming took 4 bases from V and 0 from J, leaving 13 bases between them. Looked up from germline, CDR1 is SNHLY and CDR2 is FYNNEI. CDR3 sequence: CASSVSRANSNQPQHF. For the CDR3, the DNA is TGTGCCAGCAGTGTTAGCAGGGCTAATAGCAATCAGCCCCAGCATTTT.

As DNA, the CDR3 is TGTGCCAGCAGCTTAGTTGACAGAAGCACAGATACGCAGTATTTT. Its protein is CASSLVDRSTDTQYF. This chain links TRBV7-9 with TRBJ2-3, with D perhaps TRBD1 (5 bases). The V gene's germline CDR1 is SEHNR and CDR2 FQNEAQ (reference sequence). This CDR3 region has 15 residues. Trimming removed 1 base from V and 0 bases from J, with 8 bases in between.

This chain uses TRBV5-1 with TRBJ1-5; D is perhaps TRBD1 (5 bases). Germline lookup yields CDR1 SGHRS and CDR2 YFSETQ. This CDR3 is 14 amino acids long. V was cut by 2 bases and J by 2 bases, with 8 bases left in between. In nucleotides, the CDR3 is TGCGCCAGCAGCTTAGGCAGGGGCAATCAGCCCCAGCATTTT. This encodes CASSLGRGNQPQHF. Full variable domain (remainder filled in from reference TRBV5-1 and TRBJ1-5): KAGVTQTPRYLIKTRGQQVTLSCSPISGHRSVSWYQQTPGQGLQFLFEYFSETQRNKGNFPGRFSGRQFSNSRSEMNVSTLELGDSALYLCASSLGRGNQPQHFGDGTRLSIL.

The CDR3 reads CASSQQLGLGEETQYF. In nucleotides, the CDR3 is TGTGCCAGCTCACAGCAACTTGGCCTAGGGGAAGAGACCCAGTACTTC. The rearrangement joins TRBV18 to TRBJ2-5, with D perhaps matching TRBD1 (5 bases). This CDR3 has 16 residues. Germline values: CDR1 KGHSH, CDR2 LQKENI. Trimming pared 4 bases from V and 3 bases from J, leaving 18 bases between.

This clone has just one count. J is TRBJ2-3 and V is TRBV7-2; D ambiguous. The CDR3 has 16 residues. CDR1 is SGHTA and CDR2 is FQGNSA in the germline V gene. V lost 5 bases to trimming and J lost 0 bases, with 15 bases between them. CDR3: CASSPQSRVSTDTQYF. Written as DNA, the CDR3 is TGTGCCAGCAGCCCCCAGAGCCGGGTTAGCACAGATACGCAGTATTTT.

V usage is TRBV7-9 and J usage is TRBJ2-5; D possibly corresponds to TRBD1 (6 bases). V was clipped by 1 base and J by 5 bases, with 14 bases between them. CDR1 and CDR2 (germline): SEHNR, FQNEAQ (reference sequence). The CDR3 runs to 15 residues. CDR3 nucleotides: TGTGCCAGCAGCTTAGGATTCGGACAGTTGGAGACCCAGTACTTC. Translating gives CASSLGFGQLETQYF.

V gene TRBV12-5 combines with J gene TRBJ1-1; D is possibly TRBD1 (6 bases). Trimming removed 0 bases at V and 4 bases at J, with 12 bases between. From germline, CDR1 is LGHNT and CDR2 FRNRAP. The CDR3 is 15 residues long. CDR3 DNA sequence: TGTGCTAGTGGTTTGGTAATCGGCAGGGGCACTGAAGCTTTCTTT. Encoded protein: CASGLVIGRGTEAFF.

This clone has a single count. The chain uses TRBV7-2 and TRBJ2-7, with 7 bases identical to TRBD2. This CDR3 is 14 amino acids long. With V trimmed by 8 bases and J by 2 bases, 9 bases remained unmatched. The V gene's germline CDR1 is SGHTA and CDR2 FQGNSA. The chain's CDR3 is CASEGTNPPYEQYF. As DNA, the CDR3 is TGTGCCAGCGAAGGGACTAATCCTCCCTACGAGCAGTACTTC.

V gene TRBV6-4 combines with J gene TRBJ1-4; TRBD1 matches at 10 bases. CDR3 length: 18 residues. Germline CDR1 is MRHNA and CDR2 is SNTAGT. V dropped 8 bases and J dropped 0; count of bases not matched to a gene: 12. CDR3 sequence reads: CASSFGQGGPTTNEKLFF. CDR3 coding DNA: TGTGCCAGCTCATTCGGACAGGGGGGACCTACAACTAATGAAAAACTGTTTTTT.

In this sample, this clone turned up a few times. The chain recombines TRBV6-5 with TRBJ1-3; D ambiguous. Deletions cut 6 bases from V and 0 bases from J, with 6 bases between. The germline CDR1 and CDR2 sequences are MNHEY and SVGAGI. The CDR3 has 13 amino acids. The CDR3 DNA reads as TGTGCCAGCAGCCTAAGCTCTGGAAACACCATATATTTT. It translates to CASSLSSGNTIYF.

There are a few counts of this clone. The chain carries TRBV6-6 and TRBJ2-1; the D gene is possibly TRBD1 (6 bases). The V end lost 5 bases, the J end lost 5 bases, and 19 bases lay between the germline ends. The CDR3 has 16 residues. The germline CDR1 and CDR2 sequences are MNHNY and SVGAGI (reference sequence). CDR3 in amino acids: CASSPSKGVDDNEQFF. CDR3 bases: TGTGCCAGCAGTCCCTCGAAGGGGGTGGACGACAATGAGCAGTTCTTC.

In this sample, this clone turned up a few times. The rearrangement links TRBV5-1 to TRBJ1-2; 10 nucleotides agree with TRBD1. The CDR3 has 14 amino acids. J gave up 9 bases and V 4 bases, and 9 bases lay outside the gene matches. Germline V gene data show CDR1 as SGHRS and CDR2 as YFSETQ. The CDR3 DNA reads TGCGCCAGCAGCCCTACCGGGACAGGGGTCCGCTACACCTTC. Translated, it gives CASSPTGTGVRYTF.

This chain links TRBV9 with TRBJ2-5, with 16 positions matching TRBD2. The CDR3 has 18 amino acids. Trimming took 3 bases from V and 1 from J; bases not matched to a gene: 6. Germline-derived CDR1 and CDR2 are SGDLS and YYNGEE. The CDR3, as DNA: TGTGCCAGCAGCGAGCCGGGGACTAGCGGGGGGGGCCAAGAGACCCAGTACTTC. Its protein is CASSEPGTSGGGQETQYF.

This clone was detected only a few times. This rearrangement joins TRBV7-9 to TRBJ2-5; no firm D call. V was pared by 5 bases and J by 4 bases, with 8 bases between. Germline V gene sequence: CDR1 SEHNR, CDR2 FQNEAQ (reference sequence). This CDR3 region has 12 residues. This CDR3 is CASSQQRETQYF. CDR3 DNA: TGTGCCAGCAGCCAACAGAGAGAGACCCAGTACTTC.

The chain couples TRBV27 to TRBJ2-1, with 7 nucleotides matching TRBD1. Trimming took 7 bases from V and 7 from J; bases not matched to a gene: 4. CDR1 is MNHEY, CDR2 SMNVEV, per germline (reference sequence). The CDR3 spans 12 residues. The CDR3 region is CASNNRGNEQFF. In DNA, the CDR3 is TGTGCCAGCAATAACAGGGGAAATGAGCAGTTCTTC.